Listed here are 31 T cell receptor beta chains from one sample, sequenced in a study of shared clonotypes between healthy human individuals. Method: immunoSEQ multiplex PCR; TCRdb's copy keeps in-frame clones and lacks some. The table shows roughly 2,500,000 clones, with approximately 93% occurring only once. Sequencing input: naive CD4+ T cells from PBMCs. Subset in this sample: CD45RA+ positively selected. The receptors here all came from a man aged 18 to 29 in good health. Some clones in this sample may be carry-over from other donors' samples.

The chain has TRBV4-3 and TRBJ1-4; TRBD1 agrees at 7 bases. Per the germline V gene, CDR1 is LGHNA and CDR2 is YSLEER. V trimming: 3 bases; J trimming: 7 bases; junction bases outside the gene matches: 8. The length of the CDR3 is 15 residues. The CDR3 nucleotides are TGCGCCAGCAGCCAGGGGGCAGGGGGAGGTGAAAAACTGTTTTTT. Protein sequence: CASSQGAGGGEKLFF.

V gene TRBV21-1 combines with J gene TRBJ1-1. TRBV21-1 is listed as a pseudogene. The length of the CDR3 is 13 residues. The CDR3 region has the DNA TGTGCCACCCTTGGACCAGGGAACACTGAAGCTTTCTTT. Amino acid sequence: CATLGPGNTEAFF.

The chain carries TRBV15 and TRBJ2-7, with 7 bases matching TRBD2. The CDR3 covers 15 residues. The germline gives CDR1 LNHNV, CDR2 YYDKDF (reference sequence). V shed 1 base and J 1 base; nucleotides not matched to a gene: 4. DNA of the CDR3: TGTGCCACCAGCAGAGGTCCAGCGGGATCCTACGAGCAGTACTTC. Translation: CATSRGPAGSYEQYF.

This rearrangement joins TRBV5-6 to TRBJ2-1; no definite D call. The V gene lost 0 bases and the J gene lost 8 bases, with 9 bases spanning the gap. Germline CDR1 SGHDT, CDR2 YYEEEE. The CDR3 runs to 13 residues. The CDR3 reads CASSLVLSYEQFF. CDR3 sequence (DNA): TGTGCCAGCAGCTTGGTGCTCTCGTATGAGCAGTTCTTC.

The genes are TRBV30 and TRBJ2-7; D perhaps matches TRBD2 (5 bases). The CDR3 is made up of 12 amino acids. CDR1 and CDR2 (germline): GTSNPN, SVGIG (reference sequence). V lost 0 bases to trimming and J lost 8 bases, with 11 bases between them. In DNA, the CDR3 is TGTGCCTGGAGTGTAGTTAGAGGGCAGCAGTACTTC. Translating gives CAWSVVRGQQYF.

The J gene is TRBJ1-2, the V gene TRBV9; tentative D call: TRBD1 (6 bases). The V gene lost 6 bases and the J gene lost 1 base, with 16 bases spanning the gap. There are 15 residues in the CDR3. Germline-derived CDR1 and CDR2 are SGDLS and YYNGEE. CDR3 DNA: TGTGCCAGCACCCCGGGGGCGGCTGGTAACTATGGCTACACCTTC. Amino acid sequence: CASTPGAAGNYGYTF.

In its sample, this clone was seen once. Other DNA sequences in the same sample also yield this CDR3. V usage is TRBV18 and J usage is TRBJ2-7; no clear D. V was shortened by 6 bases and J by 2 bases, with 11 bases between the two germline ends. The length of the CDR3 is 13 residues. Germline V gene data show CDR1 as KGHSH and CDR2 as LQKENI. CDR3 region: CASSPAVAYEQYF. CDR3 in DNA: TGTGCCAGCTCGCCCGCAGTCGCCTACGAGCAGTACTTC.

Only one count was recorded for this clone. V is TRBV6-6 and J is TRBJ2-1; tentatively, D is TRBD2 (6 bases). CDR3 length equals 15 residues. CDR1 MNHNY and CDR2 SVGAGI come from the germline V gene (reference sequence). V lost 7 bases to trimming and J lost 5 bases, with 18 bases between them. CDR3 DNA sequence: TGTGCCAGCACCGCCAGGGTCGGGAGTGACAATGAGCAGTTCTTC. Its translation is CASTARVGSDNEQFF.

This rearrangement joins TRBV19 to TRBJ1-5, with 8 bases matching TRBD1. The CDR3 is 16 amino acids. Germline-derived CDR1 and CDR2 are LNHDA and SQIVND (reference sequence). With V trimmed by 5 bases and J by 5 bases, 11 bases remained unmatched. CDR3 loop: CASSPRQAGGYQPQHF. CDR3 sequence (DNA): TGTGCCAGTAGTCCCCGGCAGGCAGGGGGCTATCAGCCCCAGCATTTT.

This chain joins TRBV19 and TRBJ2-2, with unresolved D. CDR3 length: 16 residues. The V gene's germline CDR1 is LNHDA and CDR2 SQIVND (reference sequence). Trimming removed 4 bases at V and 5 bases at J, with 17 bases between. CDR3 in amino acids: CASSTRSRGFTGELFF. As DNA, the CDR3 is TGTGCCAGTAGTACACGGAGTCGAGGTTTTACCGGGGAGCTGTTTTTT.

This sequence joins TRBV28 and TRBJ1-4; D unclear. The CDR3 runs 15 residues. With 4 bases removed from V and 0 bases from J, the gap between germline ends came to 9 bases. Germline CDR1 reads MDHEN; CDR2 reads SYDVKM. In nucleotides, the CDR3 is TGTGCCAGCAGTTACAGAATTGCAACTAATGAAAAACTGTTTTTT. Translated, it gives CASSYRIATNEKLFF.

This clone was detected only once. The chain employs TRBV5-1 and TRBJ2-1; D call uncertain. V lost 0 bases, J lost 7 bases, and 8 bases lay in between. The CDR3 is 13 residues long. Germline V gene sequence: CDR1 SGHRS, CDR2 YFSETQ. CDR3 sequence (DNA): TGCGCCAGCAGCTTGGGGCAGAGGAATGAGCAGTTCTTC. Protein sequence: CASSLGQRNEQFF.

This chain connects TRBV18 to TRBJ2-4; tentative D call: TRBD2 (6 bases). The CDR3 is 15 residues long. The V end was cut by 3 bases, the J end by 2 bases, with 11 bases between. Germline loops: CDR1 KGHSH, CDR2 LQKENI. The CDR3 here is CASSPEGITKNIQYF. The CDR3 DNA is TGTGCCAGCTCACCGGAGGGTATTACCAAAAACATTCAGTACTTC.

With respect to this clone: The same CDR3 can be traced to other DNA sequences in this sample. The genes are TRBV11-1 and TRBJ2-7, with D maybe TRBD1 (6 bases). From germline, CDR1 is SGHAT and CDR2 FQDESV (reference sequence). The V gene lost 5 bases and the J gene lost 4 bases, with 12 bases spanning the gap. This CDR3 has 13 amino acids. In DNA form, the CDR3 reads TGTGCCAGCAGCCAGGGACAAGGTTACGAGCAGTACTTC. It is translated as CASSQGQGYEQYF. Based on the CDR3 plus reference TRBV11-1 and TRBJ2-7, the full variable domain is EAEVAQSPRYKITEKSQAVAFWCDPISGHATLYWYRQILGQGPELLVQFQDESVVDDSQLPKDRFSAERLKGVDSTLKIQPAELGDSAMYLCASSQGQGYEQYFGPGTRLTVT.

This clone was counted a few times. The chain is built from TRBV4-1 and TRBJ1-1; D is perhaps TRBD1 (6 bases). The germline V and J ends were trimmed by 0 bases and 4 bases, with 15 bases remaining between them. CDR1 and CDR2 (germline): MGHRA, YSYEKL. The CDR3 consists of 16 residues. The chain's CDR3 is CASSQDRGGRTTEAFF. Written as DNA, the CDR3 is TGCGCCAGCAGCCAAGATCGAGGGGGTAGGACCACTGAAGCTTTCTTT.

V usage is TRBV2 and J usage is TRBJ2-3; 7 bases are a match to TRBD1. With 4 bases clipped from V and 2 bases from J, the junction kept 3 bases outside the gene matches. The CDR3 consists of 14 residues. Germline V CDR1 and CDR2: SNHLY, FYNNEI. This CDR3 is CASSGQGNTDTQYF. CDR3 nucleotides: TGTGCCAGCAGTGGACAGGGTAACACAGATACGCAGTATTTT.

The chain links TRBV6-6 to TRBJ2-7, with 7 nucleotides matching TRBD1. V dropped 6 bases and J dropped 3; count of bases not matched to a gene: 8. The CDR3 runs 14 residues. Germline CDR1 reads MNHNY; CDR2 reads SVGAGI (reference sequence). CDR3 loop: CASRNPRDSYEQYF. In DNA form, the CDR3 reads TGTGCCAGCAGAAACCCCCGGGACAGCTACGAGCAGTACTTC.

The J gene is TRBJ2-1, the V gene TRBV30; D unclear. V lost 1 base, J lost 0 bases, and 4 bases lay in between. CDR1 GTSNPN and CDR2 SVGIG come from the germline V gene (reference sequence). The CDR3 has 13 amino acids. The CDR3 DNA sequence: TGTGCCTGGAGTGGTCTCTCCTACAATGAGCAGTTCTTC. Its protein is CAWSGLSYNEQFF.

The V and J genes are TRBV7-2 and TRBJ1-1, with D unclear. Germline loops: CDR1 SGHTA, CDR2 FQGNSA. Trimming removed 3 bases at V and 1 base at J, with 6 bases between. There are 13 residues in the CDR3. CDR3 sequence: CASSFTRNTEAFF. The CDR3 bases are TGTGCCAGCAGCTTCACACGGAACACTGAAGCTTTCTTT. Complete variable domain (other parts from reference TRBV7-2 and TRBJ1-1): GAGVSQSPSNKVTEKGKDVELRCDPISGHTALYWYRQSLGQGLEFLIYFQGNSAPDKSGLPSDRFSAERTGGSVSTLTIQRTQQEDSAVYLCASSFTRNTEAFFGQGTRLTVV.

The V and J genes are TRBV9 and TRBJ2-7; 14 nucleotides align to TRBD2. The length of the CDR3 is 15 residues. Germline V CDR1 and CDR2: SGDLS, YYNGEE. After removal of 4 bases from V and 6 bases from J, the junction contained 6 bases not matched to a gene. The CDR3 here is CASSLGLAGVREQYF. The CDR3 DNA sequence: TGTGCCAGCAGCCTGGGACTAGCGGGAGTTCGCGAGCAGTACTTC.

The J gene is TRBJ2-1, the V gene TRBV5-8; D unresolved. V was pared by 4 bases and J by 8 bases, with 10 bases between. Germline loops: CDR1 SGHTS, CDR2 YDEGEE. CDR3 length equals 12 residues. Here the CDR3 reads CASSATMDEQFF. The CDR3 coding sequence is TGTGCCAGCAGCGCGACCATGGATGAGCAGTTCTTC.

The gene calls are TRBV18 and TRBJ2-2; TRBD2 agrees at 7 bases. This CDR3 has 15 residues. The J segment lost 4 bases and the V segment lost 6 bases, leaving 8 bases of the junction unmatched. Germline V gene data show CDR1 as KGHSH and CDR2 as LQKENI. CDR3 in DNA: TGTGCCAGCTCGACACTTCGGGAGGTCACCGGGGAGCTGTTTTTT. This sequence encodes CASSTLREVTGELFF.

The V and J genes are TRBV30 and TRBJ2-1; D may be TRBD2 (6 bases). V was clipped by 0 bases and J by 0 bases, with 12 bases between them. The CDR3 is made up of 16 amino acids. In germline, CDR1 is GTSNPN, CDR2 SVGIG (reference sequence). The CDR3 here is CAWSVRTTASYNEQFF. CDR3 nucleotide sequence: TGTGCCTGGAGTGTAAGGACTACCGCCTCCTACAATGAGCAGTTCTTC.

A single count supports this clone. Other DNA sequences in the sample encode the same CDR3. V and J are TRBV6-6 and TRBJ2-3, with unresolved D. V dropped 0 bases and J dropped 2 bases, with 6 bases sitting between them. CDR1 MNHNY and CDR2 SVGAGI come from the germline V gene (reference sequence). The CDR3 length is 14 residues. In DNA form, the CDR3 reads TGTGCCAGCAGTTACTCGAGGACCACAGATACGCAGTATTTT. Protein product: CASSYSRTTDTQYF.

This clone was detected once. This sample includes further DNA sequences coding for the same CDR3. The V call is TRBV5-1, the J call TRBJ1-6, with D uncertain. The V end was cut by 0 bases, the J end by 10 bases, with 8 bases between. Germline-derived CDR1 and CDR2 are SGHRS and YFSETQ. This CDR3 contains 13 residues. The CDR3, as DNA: TGCGCCAGCAGCTTGGAGGCCGGCTCACCCCTCCACTTT. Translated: CASSLEAGSPLHF.

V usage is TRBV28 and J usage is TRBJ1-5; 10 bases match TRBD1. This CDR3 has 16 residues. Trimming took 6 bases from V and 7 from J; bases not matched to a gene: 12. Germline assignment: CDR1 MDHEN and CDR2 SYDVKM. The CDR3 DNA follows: TGTGCCAGCAGCACAAAGACAGGGGGCTCTGGGCAGCCCCAGCATTTT. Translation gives CASSTKTGGSGQPQHF.

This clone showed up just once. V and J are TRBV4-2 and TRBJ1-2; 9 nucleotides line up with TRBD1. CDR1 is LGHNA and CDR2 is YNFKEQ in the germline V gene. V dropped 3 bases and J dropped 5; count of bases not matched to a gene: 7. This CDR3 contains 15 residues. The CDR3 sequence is CASSQAPGQGYGYTF. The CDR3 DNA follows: TGTGCCAGCAGCCAGGCTCCGGGACAGGGATATGGCTACACCTTC.

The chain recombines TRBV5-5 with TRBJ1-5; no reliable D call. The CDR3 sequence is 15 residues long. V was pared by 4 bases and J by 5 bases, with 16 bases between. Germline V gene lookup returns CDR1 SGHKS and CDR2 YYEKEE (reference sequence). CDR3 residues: CASSPLGAGHQPQHF. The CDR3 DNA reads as TGTGCCAGCAGCCCCCTGGGTGCGGGCCATCAGCCCCAGCATTTT.

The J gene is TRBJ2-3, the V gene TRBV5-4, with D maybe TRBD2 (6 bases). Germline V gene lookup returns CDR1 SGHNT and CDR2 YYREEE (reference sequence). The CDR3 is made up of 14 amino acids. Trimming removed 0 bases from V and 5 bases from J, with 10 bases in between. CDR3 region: CASSLGLGKDTQYF. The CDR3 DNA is TGTGCCAGCAGCTTGGGACTAGGTAAAGATACGCAGTATTTT.

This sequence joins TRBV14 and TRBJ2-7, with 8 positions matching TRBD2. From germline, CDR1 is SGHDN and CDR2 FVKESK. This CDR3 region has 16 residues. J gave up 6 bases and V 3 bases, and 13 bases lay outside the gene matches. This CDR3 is CASSHGRGIILGEQYF. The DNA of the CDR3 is TGTGCCAGCAGCCACGGGAGGGGCATAATCCTGGGCGAGCAGTACTTC.

The CDR3 nucleotides read TGTGCCAGTAGTCCCGGGACAGTCCTTCAGCCCCAGCATTTT. The encoded protein is CASSPGTVLQPQHF. The chain links TRBV19 to TRBJ1-5; 7 bases match TRBD1. Germline CDR1 reads LNHDA; CDR2 reads SQIVND (reference sequence). The V segment lost 5 bases and the J segment 6 bases; nucleotides outside the gene matches: 7. This CDR3 contains 14 residues.